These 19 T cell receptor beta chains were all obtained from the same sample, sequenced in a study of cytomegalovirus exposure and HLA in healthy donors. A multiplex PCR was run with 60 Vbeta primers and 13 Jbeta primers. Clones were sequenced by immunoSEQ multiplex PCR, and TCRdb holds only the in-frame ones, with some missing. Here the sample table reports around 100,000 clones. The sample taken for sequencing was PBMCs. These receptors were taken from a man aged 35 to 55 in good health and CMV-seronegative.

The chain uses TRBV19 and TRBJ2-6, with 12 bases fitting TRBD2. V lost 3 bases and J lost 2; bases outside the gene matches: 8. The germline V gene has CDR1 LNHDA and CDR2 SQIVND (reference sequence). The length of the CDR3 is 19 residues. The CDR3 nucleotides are TGTGCCAGTAGTATGTGGGGGACTAGCGGGCTTACTGGGGCCAACGTCCTGACTTTC. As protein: CASSMWGTSGLTGANVLTF.

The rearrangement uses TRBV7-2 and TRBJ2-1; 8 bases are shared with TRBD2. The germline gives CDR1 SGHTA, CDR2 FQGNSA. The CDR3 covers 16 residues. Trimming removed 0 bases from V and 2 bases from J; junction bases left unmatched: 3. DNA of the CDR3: TGTGCCAGCAGCTTAGCGGGACTAGGTACCTACAATGAGCAGTTCTTC. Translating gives CASSLAGLGTYNEQFF.

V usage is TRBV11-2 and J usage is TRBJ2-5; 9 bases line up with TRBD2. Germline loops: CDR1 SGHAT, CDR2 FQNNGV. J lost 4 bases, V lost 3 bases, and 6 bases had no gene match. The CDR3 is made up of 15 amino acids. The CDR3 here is CASSLSGRPGETQYF. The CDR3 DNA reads TGTGCCAGCAGCTTGAGCGGGAGGCCCGGAGAGACCCAGTACTTC.

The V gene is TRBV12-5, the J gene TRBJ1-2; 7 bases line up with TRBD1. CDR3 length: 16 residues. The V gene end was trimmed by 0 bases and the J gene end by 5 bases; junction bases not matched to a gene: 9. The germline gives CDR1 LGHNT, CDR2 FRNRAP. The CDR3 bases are TGTGCTAGTGGTTTGGTACTTAGGGACAGACCTTATGGCTACACCTTC. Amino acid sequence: CASGLVLRDRPYGYTF.

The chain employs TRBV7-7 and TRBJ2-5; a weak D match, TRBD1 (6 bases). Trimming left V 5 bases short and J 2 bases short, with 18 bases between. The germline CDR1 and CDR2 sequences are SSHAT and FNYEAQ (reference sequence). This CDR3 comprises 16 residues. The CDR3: CASSRNLDSRQETQYF. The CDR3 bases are TGTGCCAGCAGCCGCAATTTGGACAGCCGTCAAGAGACCCAGTACTTC.

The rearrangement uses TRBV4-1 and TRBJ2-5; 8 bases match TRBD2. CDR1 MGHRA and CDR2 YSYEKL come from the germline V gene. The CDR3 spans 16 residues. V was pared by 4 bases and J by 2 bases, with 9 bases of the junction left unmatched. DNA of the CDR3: TGCGCCAGCAGCCGACAAGAAGCTAGCGGGCAAGAGACCCAGTACTTC. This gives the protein CASSRQEASGQETQYF.

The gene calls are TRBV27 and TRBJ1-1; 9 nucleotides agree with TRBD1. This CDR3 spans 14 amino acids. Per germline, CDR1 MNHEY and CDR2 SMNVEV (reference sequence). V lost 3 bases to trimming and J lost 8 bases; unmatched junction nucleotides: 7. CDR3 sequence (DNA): TGTGCCAGCAGTTTCTATAGGACAGGGGACGAAGCTTTCTTT. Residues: CASSFYRTGDEAFF.

This chain's CDR3 is CASSQGGLAGFFYEQYF. The DNA for the CDR3 is TGTGCCAGCAGCCAAGGGGGGCTAGCGGGCTTCTTTTACGAGCAGTACTTC. V gene TRBV14 combines with J gene TRBJ2-7, with TRBD2 matching over 8 bases. The CDR3 extends over 17 amino acids. V shed 1 base and J 4 bases; nucleotides not matched to a gene: 12. The V gene's germline CDR1 is SGHDN and CDR2 FVKESK.

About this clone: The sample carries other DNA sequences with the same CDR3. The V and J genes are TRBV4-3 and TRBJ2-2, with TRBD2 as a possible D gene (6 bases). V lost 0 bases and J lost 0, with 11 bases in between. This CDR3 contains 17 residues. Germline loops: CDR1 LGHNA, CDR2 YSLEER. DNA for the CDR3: TGCGCCAGCAGCCAAGATCTCGGAGGGGCGAACACCGGGGAGCTGTTTTTT. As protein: CASSQDLGGANTGELFF.

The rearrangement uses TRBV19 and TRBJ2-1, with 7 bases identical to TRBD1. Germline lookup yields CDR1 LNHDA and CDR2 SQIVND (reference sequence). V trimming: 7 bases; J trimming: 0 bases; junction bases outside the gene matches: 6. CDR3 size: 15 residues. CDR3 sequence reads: CASKWGQSSYNEQFF. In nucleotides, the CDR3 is TGTGCCAGTAAGTGGGGACAGAGCTCCTACAATGAGCAGTTCTTC.

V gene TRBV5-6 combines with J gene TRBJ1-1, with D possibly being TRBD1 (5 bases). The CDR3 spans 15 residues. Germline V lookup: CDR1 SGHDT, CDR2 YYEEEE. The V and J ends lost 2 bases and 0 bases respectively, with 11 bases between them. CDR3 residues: CASSFFTGLNTEAFF. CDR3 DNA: TGTGCCAGCAGCTTCTTTACAGGCCTGAACACTGAAGCTTTCTTT. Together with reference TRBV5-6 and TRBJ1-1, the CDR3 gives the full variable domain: DAGVTQSPTHLIKTRGQQVTLRCSPKSGHDTVSWYQQALGQGPQFIFQYYEEEERQRGNFPDRFSGHQFPNYSSELNVNALLLGDSALYLCASSFFTGLNTEAFFGQGTRLTVV.

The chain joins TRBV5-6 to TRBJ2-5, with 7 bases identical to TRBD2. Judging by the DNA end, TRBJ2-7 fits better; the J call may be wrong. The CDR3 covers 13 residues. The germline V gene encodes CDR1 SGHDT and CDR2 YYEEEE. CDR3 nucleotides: TGTGCCAGCAGCTCGGGACTAATTTACGAGCAGTACTTC. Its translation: CASSSGLIYEQYF.

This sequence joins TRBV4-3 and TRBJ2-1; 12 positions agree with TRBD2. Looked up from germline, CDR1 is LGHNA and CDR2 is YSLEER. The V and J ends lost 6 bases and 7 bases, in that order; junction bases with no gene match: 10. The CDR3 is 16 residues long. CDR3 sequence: CASSPPGTSGSNEQFF. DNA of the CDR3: TGCGCCAGCAGTCCTCCCGGGACTAGCGGGTCGAATGAGCAGTTCTTC.

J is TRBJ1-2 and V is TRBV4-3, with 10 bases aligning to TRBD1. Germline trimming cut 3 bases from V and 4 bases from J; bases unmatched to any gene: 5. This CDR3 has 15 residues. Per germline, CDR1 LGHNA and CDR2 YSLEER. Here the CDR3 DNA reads TGCGCCAGCAGCCAGGCCGGGACAGGGGCCTATGGCTACACCTTC. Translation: CASSQAGTGAYGYTF.

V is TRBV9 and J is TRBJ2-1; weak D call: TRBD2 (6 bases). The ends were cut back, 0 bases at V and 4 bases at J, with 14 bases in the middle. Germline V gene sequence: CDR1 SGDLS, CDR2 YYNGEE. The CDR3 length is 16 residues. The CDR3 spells CASSVDSGEDYNEQFF. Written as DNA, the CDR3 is TGTGCCAGCAGCGTAGACTCGGGGGAGGATTACAATGAGCAGTTCTTC.

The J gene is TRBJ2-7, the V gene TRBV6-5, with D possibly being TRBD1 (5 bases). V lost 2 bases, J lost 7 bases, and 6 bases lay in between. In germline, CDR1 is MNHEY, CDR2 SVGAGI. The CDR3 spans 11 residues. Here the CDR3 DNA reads TGTGCCAGCAGTTACAGGGGAGAGCAGTACTTC. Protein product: CASSYRGEQYF.

CDR3 in DNA: TGCGCCAGCAGCCAAGGAGGGACAGGGTTTGGAAACACCATATATTTT. Encoded protein: CASSQGGTGFGNTIYF. The chain has TRBV4-1 and TRBJ1-3; TRBD1 aligns across 9 bases. The CDR3 spans 16 residues. V dropped 1 base and J dropped 3; count of bases not matched to a gene: 4. CDR1 MGHRA and CDR2 YSYEKL come from the germline V gene.

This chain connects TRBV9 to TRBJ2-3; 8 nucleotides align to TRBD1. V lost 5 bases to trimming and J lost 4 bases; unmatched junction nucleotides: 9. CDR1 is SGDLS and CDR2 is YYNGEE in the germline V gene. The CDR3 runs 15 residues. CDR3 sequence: CASRAGQGLADTQYF. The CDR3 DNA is TGTGCCAGCAGGGCCGGACAGGGTTTAGCAGATACGCAGTATTTT.

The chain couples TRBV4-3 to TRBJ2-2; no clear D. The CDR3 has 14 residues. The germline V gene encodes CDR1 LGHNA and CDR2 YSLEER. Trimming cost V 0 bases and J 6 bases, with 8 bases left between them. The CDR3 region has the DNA TGCGCCAGCAGCCAAGAAGAGTTATCCGGGGAGCTGTTTTTT. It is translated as CASSQEELSGELFF.